The 15 T cell receptor beta chains in this list originate from one sample, sequenced in a study of T cells in Graves' hyperthyroidism and ophthalmopathy. Amplified TCR beta CDR3 regions derived from RNA transcripts. RT-PCR in the first round (using the HTBI primer set) targeted the TCR CDR3. TCRdb independently ran MiXCR on the multiplex PCR reads; one entry per CDR3 protein. The table includes a few hundred thousand distinct CDR3 sequences, roughly a sixth detected once. What was sequenced was blood. Every receptor here comes from a woman aged 35 to 49 with Graves' ophthalmopathy.

This clonotype occurred a few times. The chain joins TRBV5-6 to TRBJ2-6; D gene unclear. The CDR3 runs to 16 residues. Per germline, CDR1 SGHDT and CDR2 YYEEEE. Trimming took 0 bases from V and 6 from J, leaving 13 bases between them. CDR3 sequence: CASSLAAGPEANVLTF. DNA for the CDR3: TGTGCCAGCAGCTTGGCGGCTGGCCCTGAGGCCAACGTCCTGACTTTC.

In DNA form, the CDR3 reads TGTGCTAGTGGTTTGGGGACAGGGTTCGATGGGCAGTTCTTC. This gives the protein CASGLGTGFDGQFF. V gene TRBV12-5 combines with J gene TRBJ2-1, with TRBD1 matching over 8 bases. V lost 1 base and J lost 12; bases outside the gene matches: 8. Germline-derived CDR1 and CDR2 are LGHNT and FRNRAP. The CDR3 loop spans 14 amino acids.

This clonotype was detected ten times or more. The V and J genes are TRBV6-1 and TRBJ2-7; D may be TRBD1 or TRBD2 (5 bases each). CDR3 length: 13 amino acids. V was pared by 6 bases and J by 12 bases, with 21 bases between. The germline CDR1 and CDR2 sequences are MNHNS and SASEGT. The CDR3 here is CASSAGTEGGRYF. The CDR3 nucleotides are TGTGCCAGCAGCGCCGGGACCGAAGGCGGCAGGTACTTC.

This clonotype has more than one count but fewer than ten. The rearrangement links TRBV2 to TRBJ2-4, with D perhaps TRBD1 (6 bases). This CDR3 has 18 residues. Germline V gives CDR1 SNHLY, CDR2 FYNNEI. V lost 6 bases and J 7 bases, leaving 28 bases between the germline ends. CDR3: CASRDPSGKGVNWNIQYF. CDR3 sequence (DNA): TGTGCCAGCAGGGACCCTTCAGGGAAGGGGGTAAATTGGAACATTCAGTACTTC.

The J gene is TRBJ2-7, the V gene TRBV13, with a weak D call TRBD2 (6 bases). The CDR3 runs to 16 residues. V was clipped by 6 bases and J by 4 bases, with 22 bases between them. CDR1 is PRHDT and CDR2 is FYEKMQ in the germline V gene (reference sequence). Here the CDR3 reads CASSRSEGYQTYEQYF. The CDR3 DNA follows: TGTGCCAGCAGTCGCTCGGAGGGCTATCAAACATACGAGCAGTACTTC.

Ten or more counts support this clonotype. The rearrangement joins TRBV7-9 to TRBJ1-1, with TRBD1 as a possible D gene (6 bases). CDR3 length equals 15 residues. V was trimmed by 6 bases and J by 10 bases, leaving 24 bases between them. The V gene's germline CDR1 is SEHNR and CDR2 FQNEAQ (reference sequence). The CDR3 DNA is TGTGCCAGCAGTCCCCCGGGGTGGCAGGGGCGGGGAGCTTTCTTT. Its translation: CASSPPGWQGRGAFF.

The rearrangement uses TRBV20-1 and TRBJ2-7; D ambiguous. Germline V gives CDR1 DFQATT, CDR2 SNEGSKA (reference sequence). The CDR3 is made up of 14 amino acids. CDR3 region: CSLLFLDTNYEQYF. The DNA of the CDR3 is TGCAGCCTTTTGTTTCTTGACACCAACTACGAGCAGTACTTC.

This clonotype turned up a few times. The chain recombines TRBV3-1 with TRBJ2-5, with D hard to call. The CDR3 loop spans 13 amino acids. Germline V CDR1 and CDR2: LGHDT, YNNKEL (reference sequence). V lost 0 bases and J lost 6, with 8 bases in between. CDR3 protein: CASSQDPQQTQYF. For the CDR3, the DNA is TGTGCCAGCAGCCAAGATCCCCAGCAGACCCAGTACTTC.

This clonotype was detected ten times or more. This chain connects TRBV10-3 to TRBJ2-2; 8 nucleotides line up with TRBD1. CDR1 is ENHRY, CDR2 SYGVKD, per germline. The CDR3 has 16 amino acids. J lost 0 bases, V lost 5 bases, and 5 bases had no gene match. The chain's CDR3 is CAISRDRPANTGELFF. CDR3 in DNA: TGTGCCATCAGTCGGGACAGGCCAGCGAACACCGGGGAGCTGTTTTTT.

This clonotype has at least ten counts. This rearrangement joins TRBV18 to TRBJ2-4; D uncertain. Germline-derived CDR1 and CDR2 are KGHSH and LQKENI. V gave up 3 bases and J gave up 0 bases, with 12 bases separating them. The CDR3 covers 16 residues. In DNA, the CDR3 is TGTGCCAGCTCACCCCTGCAGCAGCTAGCCAAAAACATTCAGTACTTC. Translating gives CASSPLQQLAKNIQYF.

V gene TRBV5-1 combines with J gene TRBJ2-5; 14 bases agree with TRBD2. Losses at the gene ends were 4 bases for V and 5 bases for J; bases not matched to a gene: 4. The CDR3 covers 15 residues. Germline assignment: CDR1 SGHRS and CDR2 YFSETQ. CDR3 amino acids: CASSAGLAGVETQYF. CDR3 nucleotide sequence: TGCGCCAGCAGCGCGGGACTAGCGGGAGTTGAGACCCAGTACTTC.

This clonotype has only a few counts. CDR3 residues: CASSFGGAENIQYF. The CDR3, as DNA: TGTGCCAGCAGCTTCGGTGGGGCGGAAAACATTCAGTACTTC. The J gene is TRBJ2-4, the V gene TRBV5-4; D is perhaps TRBD1 (5 bases). Germline loops: CDR1 SGHNT, CDR2 YYREEE (reference sequence). Trimming took off 2 bases at V and 5 bases at J, with 11 bases between the two ends. This CDR3 is 14 amino acids long.

This clonotype was detected once. It may be a read error: a sequence one base away is much more abundant. The V gene is TRBV5-1, the J gene TRBJ2-7; 7 positions agree with TRBD1. V dropped 4 bases and J dropped 8; count of bases not matched to a gene: 9. Germline lookup yields CDR1 SGHRS and CDR2 YFSETQ. The CDR3 length is 13 residues. As DNA, the CDR3 is TGCGCCAGCAGCCTCCTTGACAGGGCCAAGCAGTACTTC. This translates into CASSLLDRAKQYF.

This clonotype was counted only a few times. V is TRBV6-1 and J is TRBJ2-1, with D possibly TRBD2 on 6 matching bases. Trimming left V 7 bases short and J 2 bases short, with 12 bases between. Germline-derived CDR1 and CDR2 are MNHNS and SASEGT. The CDR3 spans 14 residues. CDR3 loop: CASNSGSPYNEQFF. CDR3 nucleotide sequence: TGTGCCAGCAACTCCGGGAGTCCCTACAATGAGCAGTTCTTC.

This clonotype was counted many times. The chain employs TRBV2 and TRBJ2-7; 7 bases are shared with TRBD2. The CDR3 covers 12 residues. CDR1 and CDR2 (germline): SNHLY, FYNNEI. With V trimmed by 8 bases and J by 5 bases, 6 bases remained unmatched. As DNA, the CDR3 is TGTGCCAGCCGAGGGAGGGCAGACGAGCAGTACTTC. Translation: CASRGRADEQYF.